Listed below are T cell receptor beta chains from one sample, sequenced in a study of T cells in Graves' hyperthyroidism and ophthalmopathy. TCRdb itself ran the multiplex PCR reads through MiXCR, one entry per CDR3 protein. The sample consists of 650,000 to 850,000 distinct CDR3 sequences, about 17% of them appearing once. The sample comprised blood. The receptor set was obtained from a woman aged 45-65 years with Graves' hyperthyroidism that later progressed to Graves' ophthalmopathy. CDR3s leave out the opening cysteine and the closing phenylalanine or tryptophan. Clone size is shown for a subset of rows, as once, few, many or a class of expanded clone.

j_call: TRBJ2-5
clone_size: few
v_call: TRBV5-1
cdr3_aa: ASSLTDGGETQY

j_call: TRBJ1-4
clone_size: .
v_call: TRBV7-9
cdr3_aa: AIQLEGSNEKLF

j_call: TRBJ2-2
clone_size: .
v_call: TRBV27
cdr3_aa: ASRDPRTGRLGGLF

j_call: TRBJ1-2
clone_size: .
v_call: TRBV19
cdr3_aa: ATYVGGYT

j_call: TRBJ2-5
clone_size: few
v_call: TRBV15
cdr3_aa: ATSSALGEGRETQY

j_call: TRBJ1-5
clone_size: once
v_call: TRBV19
cdr3_aa: ASSIDLWGLGQVFNQPQH

j_call: TRBJ2-7
clone_size: .
v_call: TRBV30
cdr3_aa: AWARLSSYEQY

j_call: TRBJ2-3
clone_size: few
v_call: TRBV10-1
cdr3_aa: ASSEGGLARHTDTQY

j_call: TRBJ1-2
clone_size: .
v_call: TRBV20-1
cdr3_aa: SANRDRASYGYT

j_call: TRBJ2-1
clone_size: few
v_call: TRBV5-1
cdr3_aa: ASSPGSQPEQF

j_call: TRBJ2-3
clone_size: once
v_call: TRBV7-8
cdr3_aa: ASSRRGTGLTDTQY

j_call: TRBJ1-1
clone_size: .
v_call: TRBV7-6
cdr3_aa: ASSLNRGRTEAF

j_call: TRBJ2-6
clone_size: many
v_call: TRBV30
cdr3_aa: AWSARRASGANVLT

j_call: TRBJ1-5
clone_size: many
v_call: TRBV6-1
cdr3_aa: ASSPTSPQGGNQPQH

j_call: TRBJ1-2
clone_size: once
v_call: TRBV2
cdr3_aa: AKDQQGSHYGYT